The T cell receptor (beta chain) under discussion was sequenced for a study of blood T cell repertoires in COVID-19. Only in-frame clones appear in the TCRdb table, and some are missing; sequencing was by immunoSEQ multiplex PCR. The sample records 60,000 to 85,000 clones, nearly 80% being singletons. V lost 4 bases to trimming and J lost 3 bases, with 7 bases between them. The CDR3 consists of 13 residues. CDR1 is MNHEY, CDR2 SVGEGT, per germline. The chain uses TRBV6-2 or TRBV6-3 and TRBJ2-1; tentative D call: TRBD2 (5 bases). The TCR comes from a woman aged 60-70 years with acute or convalescent COVID-19. What was sequenced was peripheral blood. CDR3 in amino acids: CASSFGVYNEQFF. The CDR3 region has the DNA TGTGCCAGCAGTTTCGGGGTCTACAATGAGCAGTTCTTC.